Here is one TCR beta chain with its context. This sample is part of a study of blood T cell repertoires in COVID-19. TCRdb's copy holds only in-frame clones and misses some; the assay was immunoSEQ multiplex PCR. The sample contains over 100,000 clones, approximately 80% of which appear only once. Germline assignment: CDR1 LNHDA and CDR2 SQIVND (reference sequence). The V gene lost 1 base and the J gene lost 3 bases, with 9 bases spanning the gap. The CDR3 consists of 14 residues. Material for sequencing was peripheral blood. The chain employs TRBV19 and TRBJ1-2, with D tentatively TRBD1 (5 bases). This receptor was obtained from a woman aged 65 to 85 with acute or convalescent COVID-19. This chain's CDR3 is CASSIAGADYGYTF. In DNA form, the CDR3 reads TGTGCCAGTAGTATAGCTGGGGCAGACTATGGCTACACCTTC.